The 20 T cell receptor beta chains below come from one sample, sequenced in a study of cytomegalovirus exposure and HLA in healthy donors. The PCR was carried out with 60 Vbeta primers and 13 Jbeta primers. Repertoires were generated with immunoSEQ multiplex PCR, while TCRdb's copy carries only in-frame clones and drops some. The sample holds roughly 33,000 clones. The sequenced sample consisted of PBMCs. The receptors were gathered from a woman in her 40s in good health and CMV-seropositive.

This rearrangement joins TRBV4-3 to TRBJ2-3; 8 bases line up with TRBD2. Germline V gene sequence: CDR1 LGHNA, CDR2 YSLEER. Trimming took 4 bases from V and 3 from J; bases not matched to a gene: 12. The CDR3 consists of 17 residues. For the CDR3, the DNA is TGCGCCAGCAGCCGCCGCCCCCTTGCGGGAGGTACAGATACGCAGTATTTT. As protein: CASSRRPLAGGTDTQYF.

For this clone: The junction differs from germline at one of its ends, possibly a read error. This sequence joins TRBV29-1 and TRBJ2-3, with TRBD2 identical over 10 bases. The CDR3 runs to 16 residues. The V gene's germline CDR1 is SQVTM and CDR2 ANQGSEA. DNA of the CDR3: TGCAGCGTGGAAGGGGGGTTAGCGGGAGGCGCAGATACGCAGTATTTT. Protein product: CSVEGGLAGGADTQYF.

The chain recombines TRBV6-4 with TRBJ1-2, with D perhaps TRBD1 (5 bases). Trimming cost V 2 bases and J 4 bases, with 8 bases left between them. CDR3 size: 13 residues. From germline, CDR1 is MRHNA and CDR2 SNTAGT. CDR3 loop: CASSDGGGYGYTF. As DNA, the CDR3 is TGTGCCAGCAGTGACGGCGGGGGCTATGGCTACACCTTC.

The V and J genes are TRBV18 and TRBJ1-2, with no clear D. This CDR3 region has 13 residues. Germline V gene sequence: CDR1 KGHSH, CDR2 LQKENI. Trimming stripped 4 bases from V and 1 base from J, with 7 bases between. In DNA form, the CDR3 reads TGTGCCAGCTCACGCGAGGGTAACTATGGCTACACCTTC. Its protein product is CASSREGNYGYTF.

The V and J genes are TRBV4-1 and TRBJ2-1; a possible D gene is TRBD2 (6 bases). Germline CDR1 MGHRA, CDR2 YSYEKL. The CDR3 contains 16 residues. V lost 1 base and J 4 bases, leaving 14 bases between the germline ends. CDR3 DNA sequence: TGCGCCAGCAGCCAAGTGGGGCGGGGCGTTTACAATGAGCAGTTCTTC. Protein sequence: CASSQVGRGVYNEQFF.

The chain has TRBV4-2 and TRBJ1-1, with D possibly matching TRBD1 (6 bases). CDR1 is LGHNA, CDR2 YNFKEQ, per germline. Trimming took 0 bases from V and 3 from J, leaving 11 bases between them. The CDR3 loop spans 15 amino acids. CDR3 in DNA: TGTGCCAGCAGCCAAGAGGCAGGGGCGGACACTGAAGCTTTCTTT. Its protein is CASSQEAGADTEAFF.

DNA for the CDR3: TGTGCCAGCAGTTTCGGCAGGGGTCTAAATCAGCCCCAGCATTTT. Translating gives CASSFGRGLNQPQHF. V is TRBV28 and J is TRBJ1-5, with a tentative D call TRBD1 (6 bases). Germline CDR1 is MDHEN and CDR2 is SYDVKM. The CDR3 consists of 15 residues. The V and J ends lost 3 bases and 4 bases respectively, with 13 bases between them. Drawing the rest from reference TRBV28 and TRBJ1-5, the complete variable domain is DVKVTQSSRYLVKRTGEKVFLECVQDMDHENMFWYRQDPGLGLRLIYFSYDVKMKEKGDIPEGYSVSREKKERFSLILESASTNQTSMYLCASSFGRGLNQPQHFGDGTRLSIL.

The chain uses TRBV28 and TRBJ2-5; TRBD2 aligns across 10 bases. The junction had 5 bases not matched to a gene; V was cut back by 3 bases and J by 4 bases. Germline CDR1 is MDHEN and CDR2 is SYDVKM. The CDR3 has 15 residues. In DNA form, the CDR3 reads TGTGCCAGCAGTTTCGGAGCTAGCGGGAGAGAGACCCAGTACTTC. As protein: CASSFGASGRETQYF.

The chain is built from TRBV6-1 and TRBJ2-2; a possible D gene is TRBD2 (6 bases). This CDR3 is 16 amino acids long. Trimming cost V 2 bases and J 5 bases, with 15 bases left between them. Germline CDR1 and CDR2: MNHNS and SASEGT. The CDR3 region has the DNA TGTGCCAGCAGTGAACGTAGCGGAGGGTGGACCGGGGAGCTGTTTTTT. It translates to CASSERSGGWTGELFF.

This clone counts as medium-sized by frequency. The chain uses TRBV5-3 and TRBJ1-4, with D maybe TRBD1 (5 bases). TRBV5-3 is annotated as an ORF whose role is uncertain. The CDR3 totals 15 residues. The V end lost 4 bases, the J end lost 2 bases, and 12 bases lay between the germline ends. The CDR3: CARSLRQPTNEKLFF. CDR3 coding DNA: TGTGCCAGAAGCCTACGACAGCCTACTAATGAAAAACTGTTTTTT.

This chain uses TRBV5-1 with TRBJ2-7, with 8 bases fitting TRBD1. The CDR3 totals 15 residues. With V trimmed by 4 bases and J by 4 bases, 10 bases remained unmatched. Germline loops: CDR1 SGHRS, CDR2 YFSETQ. The CDR3 nucleotides are TGCGCCAGCAGCACAGGGACAGGATGGGAGTACGAGCAGTACTTC. The encoded protein is CASSTGTGWEYEQYF. Using reference TRBV5-1 and TRBJ2-7 for the parts outside the CDR3, the full variable domain is KAGVTQTPRYLIKTRGQQVTLSCSPISGHRSVSWYQQTPGQGLQFLFEYFSETQRNKGNFPGRFSGRQFSNSRSEMNVSTLELGDSALYLCASSTGTGWEYEQYFGPGTRLTVT.

For the CDR3, the DNA is TGTGCCAGCAGGGACAATGAGTTTAATGAAGCTTTCTTT. The encoded protein is CASRDNEFNEAFF. The V and J genes are TRBV2 and TRBJ1-1; D possibly corresponds to TRBD1 (5 bases). Trimming cost V 6 bases and J 7 bases, with 15 bases left between them. There are 13 residues in the CDR3. Germline V gives CDR1 SNHLY, CDR2 FYNNEI. Combining the CDR3 with reference TRBV2 and TRBJ1-1 gives the whole variable domain EPEVTQTPSHQVTQMGQEVILRCVPISNHLYFYWYRQILGQKVEFLVSFYNNEISEKSEIFDDQFSVERPDGSNFTLKIRSTKLEDSAMYFCASRDNEFNEAFFGQGTRLTVV.

This chain connects TRBV5-4 to TRBJ2-7, with 8 positions matching TRBD1. This CDR3 has 14 residues. Germline V gene data show CDR1 as SGHNT and CDR2 as YYREEE (reference sequence). V lost 4 bases and J lost 6; bases outside the gene matches: 9. CDR3 sequence (DNA): TGTGCCAGCAGCAGCCCAGGACAGGGAGGCGAGCAGTACTTC. Residues: CASSSPGQGGEQYF.

The rearrangement uses TRBV7-9 and TRBJ1-1; 8 bases agree with TRBD1. The CDR3 has 15 residues. V was pared by 1 base and J by 3 bases, with 4 bases of the junction left unmatched. Germline assignment: CDR1 SEHNR and CDR2 FQNEAQ (reference sequence). The CDR3 is CASSLDTGGDTEAFF. CDR3 in DNA: TGTGCCAGCAGCTTAGATACAGGGGGGGACACTGAAGCTTTCTTT.

V is TRBV29-1 and J is TRBJ1-5; a weak D match, TRBD1 (6 bases). CDR3 length equals 13 residues. Trimming shortened V by 6 bases and J by 1 base, and 10 bases separated the two germline ends. Germline V lookup: CDR1 SQVTM, CDR2 ANQGSEA. The CDR3 loop reads CSVQGQSNQPQHF. CDR3 in DNA: TGCAGCGTCCAGGGACAAAGCAATCAGCCCCAGCATTTT.

This rearrangement joins TRBV6-5 to TRBJ1-1; 9 nucleotides align to TRBD1. Germline trimming cut 7 bases from V and 5 bases from J; bases unmatched to any gene: 11. Germline CDR1 MNHEY, CDR2 SVGAGI. This CDR3 is built from 15 residues. The CDR3 nucleotides are TGTGCCAGCACCCGGACAGGGGCAAGTTGGACTGAAGCTTTCTTT. This sequence encodes CASTRTGASWTEAFF.

V is TRBV5-1 and J is TRBJ2-7, with TRBD2 as a possible D gene (5 bases). The germline gives CDR1 SGHRS, CDR2 YFSETQ. V was clipped by 7 bases and J by 3 bases, with 17 bases between them. The CDR3 loop spans 14 amino acids. This chain's CDR3 is CASGTGGPVYEQYF. DNA of the CDR3: TGCGCCAGCGGTACTGGCGGGCCCGTCTACGAGCAGTACTTC.

This sequence joins TRBV7-7 and TRBJ2-5; a possible D gene is TRBD1 (5 bases). V was pared by 7 bases and J by 5 bases, with 17 bases between. CDR1 SSHAT and CDR2 FNYEAQ come from the germline V gene (reference sequence). The CDR3 contains 14 residues. This CDR3 reads CASTYSHGAETQYF. Here the CDR3 DNA reads TGTGCCAGCACATATTCCCATGGGGCGGAGACCCAGTACTTC. Full variable domain (outside the CDR3, taken from reference TRBV7-7 and TRBJ2-5): GAGVSQSPRYKVTKRGQDVTLRCDPISSHATLYWYQQALGQGPEFLTYFNYEAQPDKSGLPSDRFSAERPEGSISTLTIQRTEQRDSAMYRCASTYSHGAETQYFGPGTRLLVL.

The chain combines TRBV2 with TRBJ2-5, with 8 bases matching TRBD1. This CDR3 contains 14 residues. Germline V gives CDR1 SNHLY, CDR2 FYNNEI. Trimming cost V 6 bases and J 5 bases; bases outside gene matches: 8. The CDR3 spells CASSPRGLEETQYF. The CDR3 nucleotides read TGTGCCAGCAGCCCCAGGGGGCTGGAGGAGACCCAGTACTTC.

The chain uses TRBV5-1 and TRBJ2-7; 7 bases agree with TRBD1. This CDR3 has 14 amino acids. From germline, CDR1 is SGHRS and CDR2 YFSETQ. The junction had 4 bases not matched to a gene; V was cut back by 2 bases and J by 2 bases. CDR3 region: CASSFVQGAYEQYF. CDR3 bases: TGCGCCAGCAGCTTCGTCCAGGGGGCCTACGAGCAGTACTTC.